Only a few counts were recorded for the clone carrying this TCR beta chain. Its antigen is unknown. CDR1 and CDR2 (germline): SGHDT, YYEEEE. This CDR3 has 16 amino acids. Trimming cost V 4 bases and J 0 bases, with 17 bases left between them. Only in-frame clones appear in the TCRdb table, and some are missing; sequencing was by immunoSEQ multiplex PCR. The sample has approximately 40,000 clones, around two thirds seen once. Using viral peptide pools, the ViraFEST assay grew out antigen-specific CD4+ T cells prior to sequencing. It was after nine to ten days of culture that CD4+ T cells were isolated. Confirmation by PCR established that the person had SARS-CoV-2 infection between March and December 2020. IL-2 medium supplanted half the medium on days 3 and 7. The data originate from a study of vaccination effects on CD4 cells after COVID-19. At the level of the study: Each person got two doses of an mRNA SARS-CoV-2 vaccine, BNT162b2 or mRNA-1273.

General observations from the study: Post-vaccine spike-reactive clones in convalescents were mainly new vaccine-induced clones.

Sequences were derived from CD4+ T cells from PBMCs cultured with a peptide pool, sampled before COVID-19 vaccination. This sequence joins TRBV5-6 and TRBJ2-7; tentatively, D is TRBD1 (6 bases). This receptor was taken from a human donor who had a prior SARS-CoV-2 infection. DNA for the CDR3: TGTGCCAGCAGCGTCTTACAGGGCGCCCTCTCCTACGAGCAGTACTTC. It is translated as CASSVLQGALSYEQYF.